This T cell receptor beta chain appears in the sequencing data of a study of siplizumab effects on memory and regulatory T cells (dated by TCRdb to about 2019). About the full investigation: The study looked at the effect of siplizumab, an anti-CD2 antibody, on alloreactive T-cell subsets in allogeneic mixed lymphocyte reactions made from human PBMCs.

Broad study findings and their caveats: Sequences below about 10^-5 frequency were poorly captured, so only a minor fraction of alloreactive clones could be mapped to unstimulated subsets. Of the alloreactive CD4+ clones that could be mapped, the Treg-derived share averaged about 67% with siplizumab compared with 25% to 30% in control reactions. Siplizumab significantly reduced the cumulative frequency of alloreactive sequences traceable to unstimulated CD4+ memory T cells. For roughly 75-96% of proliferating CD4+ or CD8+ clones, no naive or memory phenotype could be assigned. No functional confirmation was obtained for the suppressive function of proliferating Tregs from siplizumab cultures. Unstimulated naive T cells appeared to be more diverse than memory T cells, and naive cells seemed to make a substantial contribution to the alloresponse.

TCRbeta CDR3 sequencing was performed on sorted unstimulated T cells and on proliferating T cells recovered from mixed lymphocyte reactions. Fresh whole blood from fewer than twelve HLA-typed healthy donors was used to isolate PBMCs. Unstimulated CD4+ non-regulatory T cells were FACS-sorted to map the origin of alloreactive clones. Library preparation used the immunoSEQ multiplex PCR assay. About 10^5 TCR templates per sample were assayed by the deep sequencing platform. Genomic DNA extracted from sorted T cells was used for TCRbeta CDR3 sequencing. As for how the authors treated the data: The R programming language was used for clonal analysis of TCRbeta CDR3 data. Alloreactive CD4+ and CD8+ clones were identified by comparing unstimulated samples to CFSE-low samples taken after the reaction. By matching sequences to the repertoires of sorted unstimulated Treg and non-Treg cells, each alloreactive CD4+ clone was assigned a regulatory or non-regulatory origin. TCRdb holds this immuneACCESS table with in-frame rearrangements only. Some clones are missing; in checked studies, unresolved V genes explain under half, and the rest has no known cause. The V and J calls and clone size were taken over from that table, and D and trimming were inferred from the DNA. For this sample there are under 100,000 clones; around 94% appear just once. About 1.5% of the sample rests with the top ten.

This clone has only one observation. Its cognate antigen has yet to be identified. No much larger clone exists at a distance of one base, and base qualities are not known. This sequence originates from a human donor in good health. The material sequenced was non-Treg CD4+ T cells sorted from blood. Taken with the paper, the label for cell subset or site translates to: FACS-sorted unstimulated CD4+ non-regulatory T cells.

The CDR3 here reads CAIRATGVIYGYTF. The nucleotides read TGTGCCATCAGGGCGACAGGGGTTATATATGGCTACACCTTC. Rearrangement joined TRBV28 to TRBJ1-2, with TRBD1 matching 8 junction bases. Including cysteine and phenylalanine, the CDR3 has 14 amino acids. The kept DNA is CDR3 alone, 42 bases in frame from the first base. The germline V gene supplies CDR1 MDHEN and CDR2 SYDVKM. Trimming accounts for 10 bases at V and 5 bases at J, while the number of junction bases matched to no gene is 12.